Listed here are 3 T cell receptor beta chains from one sample, sequenced in a study of OX40 agonist ivuxolimab in advanced cancers. Libraries were prepared by immunoSEQ multiplex PCR; TCRdb keeps only in-frame clonotypes and omits some of them. The sample carries 25,000 to 35,000 clones, about three quarters recorded once. The specimen comprised CD4+ or CD8+ T cells sorted from blood, sampled in a trial of the OX40 agonist ivuxolimab. The receptors shown here come from an adult with an advanced solid tumor such as melanoma, head and neck, liver or kidney cancer.

V and J are TRBV19 and TRBJ2-3; 7 bases are shared with TRBD2. The CDR3 contains 15 residues. Germline V gene sequence: CDR1 LNHDA, CDR2 SQIVND (reference sequence). V dropped 6 bases and J dropped 1; count of bases not matched to a gene: 7. Written as DNA, the CDR3 is TGTGCCAGTAGCCAAGCCAGCGGGGGCACAGATACGCAGTATTTT. Its protein is CASSQASGGTDTQYF.

CDR3 sequence (DNA): TGTGCCAGCAGTGCCTCTCTAACCGGACAGGGGATCGGGCAGTACTTC. Encoded protein: CASSASLTGQGIGQYF. The chain couples TRBV6-1 to TRBJ2-7; 9 positions match TRBD1. Germline-derived CDR1 and CDR2 are MNHNS and SASEGT. V was clipped by 4 bases and J by 9 bases; unmatched bases: 16. This CDR3 has 16 amino acids.

CDR3 protein: CASTVGQGPYEQYF. DNA for the CDR3: TGTGCCAGCACCGTGGGACAGGGGCCCTACGAGCAGTACTTC. The chain has TRBV5-5 and TRBJ2-7, with 10 nucleotides matching TRBD1. The CDR3 loop spans 14 amino acids. CDR1 is SGHKS and CDR2 is YYEKEE in the germline V gene (reference sequence). The V segment lost 6 bases and the J segment 2 bases; nucleotides outside the gene matches: 5.